The 26 T cell receptor beta chains reported below all come from one sample, sequenced in a study of CD8 T cells in ankylosing spondylitis. No cognate antigen is known for these TCRs. MiXCR, applied by TCRdb to the 5' RACE reads, yields one record per CDR3 protein. This repertoire shows about 840,000 distinct CDR3 sequences, about 10% found once; its top ten account for approximately 0.51%. Study conclusions and caveats: Characteristic of ankylosing spondylitis blood, it appeared, was a TCR beta motif comprising about 8 highly homologous variants.

What was sequenced was blood, either unsorted or a sorted T cell fraction (not recorded which). The receptors originated from a male donor with ankylosing spondylitis.

Ten or more counts support this clonotype. The gene calls are TRBV5-1 and TRBJ2-1, with 10 bases fitting TRBD2. The junction had 11 bases not matched to a gene; V was cut back by 5 bases and J by 0 bases. The CDR3 sequence is 18 residues long. Germline values: CDR1 SGHRS, CDR2 YFSETQ. The CDR3, as DNA: TGCGCCAGCAGTCACAGGACTAGCGGACGTAGCTCCTACAATGAGCAGTTCTTC. It is translated as CASSHRTSGRSSYNEQFF.

This clonotype was seen a few times. The chain uses TRBV20-1 and TRBJ1-6, with TRBD1 matching 7 bases. The CDR3 spans 14 residues. From germline, CDR1 is DFQATT and CDR2 SNEGSKA (reference sequence). The V segment lost 3 bases and the J segment 7 bases; nucleotides outside the gene matches: 6. This chain's CDR3 is CSASGTVLNSPLHF. CDR3 DNA: TGCAGTGCTAGTGGGACAGTTCTAAATTCACCCCTCCACTTT.

The chain is built from TRBV11-2 and TRBJ2-7; D is perhaps TRBD1 (9 bases). Germline V gene data show CDR1 as SGHAT and CDR2 as FQNNGV. V lost 3 bases, J lost 4 bases, and 22 bases lay in between. This CDR3 contains 17 residues. CDR3 region: CASSLEWGQGGGYEQYF. In DNA, the CDR3 is TGTGCCAGCAGCTTGGAATGGGGACAGGGCGGGGGGTACGAGCAGTACTTC.

The CDR3 DNA reads as TGTGCCATCAGTGAACTAGCGGGAGTGACAGATACGCAGTATTTT. It yields the protein CAISELAGVTDTQYF. This rearrangement joins TRBV10-3 to TRBJ2-3, with 11 bases identical to TRBD2. CDR1 is ENHRY and CDR2 is SYGVKD in the germline V gene. This CDR3 is 15 amino acids long. After removal of 3 bases from V and 3 bases from J, the junction contained 2 bases not matched to a gene.

The chain uses TRBV18 and TRBJ1-1; D may be TRBD1 (6 bases). CDR3 length: 18 amino acids. Germline assignment: CDR1 KGHSH and CDR2 LQKENI. V was trimmed by 6 bases and J by 4 bases, leaving 27 bases between them. DNA of the CDR3: TGTGCCAGCTCCTTTCAAGCGACAGGAATGGGGTTTGGCACTGAAGCTTTCTTT. This sequence encodes CASSFQATGMGFGTEAFF.

This clonotype was counted many times. The chain employs TRBV7-9 and TRBJ2-1; TRBD2 agrees at 10 bases. This CDR3 is built from 16 residues. Looked up from germline, CDR1 is SEHNR and CDR2 is FQNEAQ (reference sequence). J was trimmed by 2 bases and V by 2 bases; bases with no gene match: 3. CDR3 DNA: TGTGCCAGCAGCTTAAGTCTAGCGGGGGCCTACAATGAGCAGTTCTTC. Amino acid sequence: CASSLSLAGAYNEQFF.

This clonotype turned up a few times. One end of the junction is discordant with germline, which a read error may explain. The genes are TRBV7-2 and TRBJ2-1, with 7 bases that match TRBD1. Germline CDR1 is SGHTA and CDR2 is FQGNSA. The CDR3 has 12 residues. The CDR3 nucleotides are TGTGCCAGCAGCTCACGGAGTAGGGGGCAGCTCTTC. Translating gives CASSSRSRGQLF.

This clonotype was counted a few times. The rearrangement links TRBV6-2 or TRBV6-3 to TRBJ2-1; D unresolved. The CDR3 consists of 15 residues. Germline V gives CDR1 MNHEY, CDR2 SVGEGT. The V and J ends lost 2 bases and 0 bases respectively, with 8 bases between them. This CDR3 is CASSYVPSSYNEQFF. CDR3 DNA sequence: TGTGCCAGCAGTTACGTCCCCTCCTCCTACAATGAGCAGTTCTTC.

V gene TRBV6-1 combines with J gene TRBJ2-7, with 7 bases matching TRBD1. The CDR3 covers 15 residues. CDR1 and CDR2 (germline): MNHNS, SASEGT. Losses at the gene ends were 5 bases for V and 2 bases for J; bases not matched to a gene: 9. The CDR3 DNA sequence: TGTGCCAGCAGTCTCGCCGGGACAGAGACCTACGAGCAGTACTTC. Translation gives CASSLAGTETYEQYF.

The V and J genes are TRBV6-5 and TRBJ2-5, with D perhaps TRBD2 (5 bases). V lost 2 bases and J lost 1, with 14 bases in between. The CDR3 length is 16 residues. CDR1 and CDR2 (germline): MNHEY, SVGAGI. CDR3 nucleotide sequence: TGTGCCAGCAGTTACCCCCTGCGGGCAGGCCAAGAGACCCAGTACTTC. This gives the protein CASSYPLRAGQETQYF.

The rearrangement joins TRBV28 to TRBJ2-4; D is undetermined. The CDR3 covers 14 residues. Trimming removed 6 bases at V and 0 bases at J, with 9 bases between. Germline V lookup: CDR1 MDHEN, CDR2 SYDVKM. DNA for the CDR3: TGTGCCAGCAGAGACTCCCTAGCCAAAAACATTCAGTACTTC. Translated, it gives CASRDSLAKNIQYF.

This clonotype was detected a few times. This chain joins TRBV3-1 and TRBJ2-1; D is unresolved. CDR3 length: 15 amino acids. Trimming left V 3 bases short and J 0 bases short, with 9 bases between. Germline loops: CDR1 LGHDT, CDR2 YNNKEL (reference sequence). CDR3 protein: CASSQFLGSYNEQFF. DNA of the CDR3: TGTGCCAGCAGCCAGTTCCTGGGCTCCTACAATGAGCAGTTCTTC.

This clonotype has more than one count but fewer than ten. The chain carries TRBV12-3 or TRBV12-4 and TRBJ1-4; D may be TRBD1 (5 bases). This CDR3 comprises 17 residues. V was shortened by 6 bases and J by 2 bases, with 19 bases between the two germline ends. In DNA form, the CDR3 reads TGTGCCAGCAGCATCTTTTCAGGGAAAGGGACTAATGAAAAACTGTTTTTT. Translation gives CASSIFSGKGTNEKLFF.

In the case of this clonotype: This clone may be a read error of a much larger clone one base away. V is TRBV20-1 and J is TRBJ2-5; D possibly matches TRBD1 or TRBD2 (7 bases each). Germline CDR1 is DFQATT and CDR2 is SNEGSKA (reference sequence). The CDR3 extends over 14 amino acids. The CDR3 loop is CSAEKYRGAGTQDF. The CDR3, as DNA: TGCAGTGCTGAGAAATACAGGGGAGCGGGGACCCAGGACTTC.

This clonotype has only a few counts. The chain uses TRBV11-2 and TRBJ2-1; 7 bases map to TRBD1. The CDR3 consists of 15 residues. From germline, CDR1 is SGHAT and CDR2 FQNNGV. With 5 bases clipped from V and 9 bases from J, the junction kept 13 bases outside the gene matches. In nucleotides, the CDR3 is TGTGCCAGCAGCCTGACAGGGTACTCCGCAGGTGAGCAGTTCTTC. This codes for CASSLTGYSAGEQFF.

This clonotype was seen more than once but under ten times. CDR3 sequence (DNA): TGTGCCAGCAGCCCTCAGCGCACGTACAATGAGCAGTTCTTC. It specifies CASSPQRTYNEQFF. The V call is TRBV7-2, the J call TRBJ2-1; D call uncertain. Germline CDR1 and CDR2: SGHTA and FQGNSA. The CDR3 totals 14 residues. The V gene lost 5 bases and the J gene lost 4 bases, with 12 bases spanning the gap.

This clonotype has more than one count but fewer than ten. This chain links TRBV6-1 with TRBJ2-3, with a possible D match to TRBD2 (5 bases). The CDR3 spans 14 residues. Trimming shortened V by 5 bases and J by 4 bases, and 13 bases separated the two germline ends. CDR1 is MNHNS and CDR2 is SASEGT in the germline V gene. The CDR3 sequence is CASSPQRSSDTQYF. Written as DNA, the CDR3 is TGTGCCAGCAGTCCCCAGCGGAGTTCAGATACGCAGTATTTT.

CDR3 in DNA: TGCAGTGCTAGAGATGCAGGGGGCTCCTACAATGAGCAGTTCTTC. It yields the protein CSARDAGGSYNEQFF. The chain carries TRBV20-1 and TRBJ2-1, with 7 bases aligning to TRBD1. V gave up 0 bases and J gave up 0 bases; unmatched junction bases: 2. The CDR3 length is 15 residues. Looked up from germline, CDR1 is DFQATT and CDR2 is SNEGSKA (reference sequence).

There are a few counts of this clonotype. The chain has TRBV9 and TRBJ2-3; D remains unclear. The CDR3 sequence is 14 residues long. CDR1 SGDLS and CDR2 YYNGEE come from the germline V gene. Trimming stripped 4 bases from V and 2 bases from J, with 11 bases between. CDR3 in amino acids: CASSLEAHTDTQYF. The CDR3 bases are TGTGCCAGCAGCCTAGAGGCTCACACAGATACGCAGTATTTT.

In this sample, this clonotype turned up a few times. This chain joins TRBV10-3 and TRBJ1-2; possible D gene TRBD1, 6 bases. The CDR3 is 14 residues long. The V gene's germline CDR1 is ENHRY and CDR2 SYGVKD. The V gene lost 7 bases and the J gene lost 3 bases, with 15 bases spanning the gap. CDR3: CAINVGQRDYGYTF. CDR3 sequence (DNA): TGTGCCATCAACGTGGGACAACGCGACTATGGCTACACCTTC.

This clonotype was detected only a few times. V is TRBV4-2 and J is TRBJ2-7, with 11 positions matching TRBD2. The germline V gene encodes CDR1 LGHNA and CDR2 YNFKEQ. V dropped 3 bases and J dropped 4; count of bases not matched to a gene: 5. The CDR3 sequence is 15 residues long. The CDR3 sequence is CASSHGGTSGYEQYF. As DNA, the CDR3 is TGTGCCAGCAGCCACGGCGGGACTAGCGGATACGAGCAGTACTTC.

This clonotype occurred many times. V usage is TRBV5-5 and J usage is TRBJ2-7; 12 positions agree with TRBD2. Germline CDR1 and CDR2: SGHKS and YYEKEE (reference sequence). CDR3 length: 16 residues. V was clipped by 4 bases and J by 2 bases; unmatched bases: 7. The CDR3 region has the DNA TGTGCCAGCAGCATGAGGACTAGCGGGACTACCTACGAGCAGTACTTC. It specifies CASSMRTSGTTYEQYF.

V is TRBV7-2 and J is TRBJ2-7, with 11 bases identical to TRBD2. CDR3 length equals 15 residues. V gave up 4 bases and J gave up 3 bases; unmatched junction bases: 5. Germline assignment: CDR1 SGHTA and CDR2 FQGNSA. The CDR3 DNA reads TGTGCCAGCAGCTCCGTAGCGGGGGGGCTCTACGAGCAGTACTTC. Translating it yields CASSSVAGGLYEQYF. Filled out from reference TRBV7-2 and TRBJ2-7, the complete variable domain reads GAGVSQSPSNKVTEKGKDVELRCDPISGHTALYWYRQSLGQGLEFLIYFQGNSAPDKSGLPSDRFSAERTGGSVSTLTIQRTQQEDSAVYLCASSSVAGGLYEQYFGPGTRLTVT.

The rearrangement uses TRBV4-1 and TRBJ2-1; weak D call: TRBD2 (5 bases). V lost 4 bases to trimming and J lost 1 base, with 17 bases between them. The germline V gene encodes CDR1 MGHRA and CDR2 YSYEKL. The CDR3 extends over 17 amino acids. The CDR3 DNA reads as TGCGCCAGCAGCCGACCCGGGCAGCGGCCTTCCTACAATGAGCAGTTCTTC. This codes for CASSRPGQRPSYNEQFF.

This sequence joins TRBV10-2 and TRBJ2-1; a weak D match, TRBD2 (6 bases). The V and J ends lost 6 bases and 2 bases respectively, with 11 bases between them. The germline CDR1 and CDR2 sequences are WSHSY and SAAADI. CDR3 length: 14 amino acids. The CDR3 nucleotides read TGCGCCAGCAGGAGGCGGGATACCTACAATGAGCAGTTCTTC. Translation gives CASRRRDTYNEQFF.

The chain combines TRBV7-2 with TRBJ2-2; D may be TRBD1 (5 bases). The V and J ends lost 2 bases and 1 base respectively, with 11 bases between them. The CDR3 spans 16 residues. Germline values: CDR1 SGHTA, CDR2 FQGNSA. CDR3 bases: TGTGCCAGCAGCTTACAAGGACATCTGAACACCGGGGAGCTGTTTTTT. It encodes CASSLQGHLNTGELFF.